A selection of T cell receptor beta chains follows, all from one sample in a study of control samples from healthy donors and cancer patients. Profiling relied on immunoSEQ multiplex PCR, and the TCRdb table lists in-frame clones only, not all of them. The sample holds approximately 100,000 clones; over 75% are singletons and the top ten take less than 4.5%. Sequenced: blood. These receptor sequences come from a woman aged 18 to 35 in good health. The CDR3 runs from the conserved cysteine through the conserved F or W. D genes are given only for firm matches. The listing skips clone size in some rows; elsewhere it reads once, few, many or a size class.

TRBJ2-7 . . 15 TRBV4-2 TGTGCCAGCAGCCAAGCACGGAGGGTAGAAGACGAGCAGTACTTC CASSQARRVEDEQYF
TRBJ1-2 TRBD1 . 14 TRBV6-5 TGTGCCAGCGGGCGGGACAGCCGCCCCGATGGCTACACCTTC CASGRDSRPDGYTF
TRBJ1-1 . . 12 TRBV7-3 TGTGCCAGCAGCTTGACAAGCGTTGAAGCTTTCTTT CASSLTSVEAFF
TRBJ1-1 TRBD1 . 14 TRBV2 TGTGCCAGCAGCGAGGGACAGGGGGCTTCTGAAGCTTTCTTT CASSEGQGASEAFF
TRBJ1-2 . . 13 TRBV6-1 TGTGCCAGCAGTGACCGCGAGTACTATGGCTACACCTTC CASSDREYYGYTF
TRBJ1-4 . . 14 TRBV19 TGTGCCAGTACAGGCTTAACAACTAATGAAAAACTGTTTTTT CASTGLTTNEKLFF
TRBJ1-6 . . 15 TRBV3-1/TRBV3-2 TGTGCCAGCAGCCAAGGTGGATCCTATAATTCACCCCTCCACTTT CASSQGGSYNSPLHF
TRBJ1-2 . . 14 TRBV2 TGTGCCAGCAGGAACGGGGGTAGCGACTATGGCTACACCTTC CASRNGGSDYGYTF
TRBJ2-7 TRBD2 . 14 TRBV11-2 TGTGCCAGCAGCTCAGGACTAGCCTCCTACGAGCAGTACTTC CASSSGLASYEQYF
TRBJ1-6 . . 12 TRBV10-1 TGCGCCAGCAGTGAGGCGGGCTCACCCCTCCACTTT CASSEAGSPLHF
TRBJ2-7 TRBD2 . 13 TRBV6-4 TGTGCCAGCAGGGGGGGGGTCCCCTCCGAGCAGTACTTC CASRGGVPSEQYF
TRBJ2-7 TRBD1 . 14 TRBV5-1 TGCGCCAGCAGCTCGCGGACAGGACCCTACGAGCAGTACTTC CASSSRTGPYEQYF
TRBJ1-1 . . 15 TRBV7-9 TGTGCCAGCAGCTCCAGCATTGGGCCGGCCACTGAAGCTTTCTTT CASSSSIGPATEAFF
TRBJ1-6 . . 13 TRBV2 TGTGCCAGCAGTGAAGTTCATAATTCACCCCTCCACTTT CASSEVHNSPLHF
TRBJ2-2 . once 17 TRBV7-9 TGTGCCAGCAGCTTAGAGTCGGGCAGGATTAACACCGGGGAGCTGTTTTTT CASSLESGRINTGELFF
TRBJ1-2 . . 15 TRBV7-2 TGTGCCAGCAGCTTGCAGTCCGGAGGGATATATGGCTACACCTTC CASSLQSGGIYGYTF
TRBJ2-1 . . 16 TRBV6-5 TGTGCCAGCAGTTATCCAGGGTCTTACTCCTACAATGAGCAGTTCTTC CASSYPGSYSYNEQFF
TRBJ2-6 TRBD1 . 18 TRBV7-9 TGTGCCAGCAGCTACTTTGGGACAGGGGTCACTGGGGCCAACGTCCTGACTTTC CASSYFGTGVTGANVLTF
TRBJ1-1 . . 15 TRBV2 TGTGCCAGCGGTGGGCAAGGTGTGGGAAACACTGAAGCTTTCTTT CASGGQGVGNTEAFF
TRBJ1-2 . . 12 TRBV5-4 TGTGCCAGCAGCGTAATCCGGGACATAATTGCCTTC CASSVIRDIIAF
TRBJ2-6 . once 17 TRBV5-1 TGCGCCAGCAGCTTGGAACAGGTCTTCTCTGGGGCCAACGTCCTGACTTTC CASSLEQVFSGANVLTF
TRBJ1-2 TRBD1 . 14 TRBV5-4 TGTGCCAGCAGCTTGGACAGGGGAAACTATGGCTACACCTTC CASSLDRGNYGYTF
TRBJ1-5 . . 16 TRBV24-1 TGTGCCACCAGTCCCAAACGGATCCTGAGCAATCAGCCCCAGCATTTT CATSPKRILSNQPQHF
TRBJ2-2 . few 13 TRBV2 TGTGCCAGCAGTCCCGCTACCCCCGGGGAGCTGTTTTTT CASSPATPGELFF
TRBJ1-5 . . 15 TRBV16 TGTGCCAGCAGCCAAAACCTACAGATAAATCAGCCCCAGCATTTT CASSQNLQINQPQHF
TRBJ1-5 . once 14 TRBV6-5 TGTGCGTCAAACACCTACACGGGGGTACAGCCCCAGCATTTT CASNTYTGVQPQHF
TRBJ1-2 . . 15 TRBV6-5 TGTGCCAGCAGCCCCGCGGGGGCTACTAACTATGGCTACACCTTC CASSPAGATNYGYTF
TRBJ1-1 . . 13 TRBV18 TGTGCCAGCTCCCCTAGCGGTTTGACTGAAGCTTTCTTT CASSPSGLTEAFF
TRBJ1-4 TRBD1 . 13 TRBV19 TGTGCCAGCAAGGGACAGGGCGTAGGAAAACTGTTTTTT CASKGQGVGKLFF
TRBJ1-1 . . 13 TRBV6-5 TGTGCCAGCAGTTCCCACCGGGGCACTGAAGCTTTCTTT CASSSHRGTEAFF
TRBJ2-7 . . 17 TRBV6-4 TGTGCCAGCAGTGATACTAACGTGAGGGGACTTTACTACGAGCAGTACTTC CASSDTNVRGLYYEQYF
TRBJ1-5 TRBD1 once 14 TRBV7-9 TGTGCCAGCAGCGGACAGGGGGCAGTACAGCCCCAGCATTTT CASSGQGAVQPQHF
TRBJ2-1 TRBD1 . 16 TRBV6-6 TGTGCCAGCAGTAAACCAAGGACAGGGGGGCAGAATGAGCAGTTCTTC CASSKPRTGGQNEQFF
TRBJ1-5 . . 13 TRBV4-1 TGCGCCAGCAGCCGAAGAATGGATCAGCCCCAGCATTTT CASSRRMDQPQHF
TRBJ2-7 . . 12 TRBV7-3 TGTGCCAGCAGCTTAACAGGGTCCGAGCAGTACTTC CASSLTGSEQYF
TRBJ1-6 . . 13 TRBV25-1 TGTGCCAGCAGTGAAATGGGGAGTTCACCCCTCCACTTT CASSEMGSSPLHF
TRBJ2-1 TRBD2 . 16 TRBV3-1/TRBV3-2 TGTGCCAGCAGCCGTCTGACGGGACTAGCGCACAATGAGCAGTTCTTC CASSRLTGLAHNEQFF
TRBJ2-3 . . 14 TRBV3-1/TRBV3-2 TGTGCCAGCAGCCAATTCACTGGACAGGATACGCAGTATTTT CASSQFTGQDTQYF
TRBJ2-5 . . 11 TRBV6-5 TGTGCCAGCAGTTATCTCGAGACCCAGTACTTC CASSYLETQYF
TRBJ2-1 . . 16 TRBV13 TGTGCCAGCAGCTTCTCTGGGGTACAAATGTACAATGAGCAGTTCTTC CASSFSGVQMYNEQFF
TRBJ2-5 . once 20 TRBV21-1 TGTGCCAGCAGCAAAAGGGTTCGAGGGACTAGCGGGGGGGTCCGGGAGACCCAGTACTTC CASSKRVRGTSGGVRETQYF
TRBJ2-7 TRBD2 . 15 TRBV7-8 TGTGCCAGCAGCTTTAGCGGGGGGCACTCCTACGAGCAGTACTTC CASSFSGGHSYEQYF
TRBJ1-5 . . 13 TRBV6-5 TGTGCCAGCAGTTGGGGAATCTATCAGCCCCAGCATTTT CASSWGIYQPQHF
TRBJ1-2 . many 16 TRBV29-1 TGCAGCGTTGAAAGGACGAAGGGACCCGAGGGCTATGGCTACACCTTC CSVERTKGPEGYGYTF
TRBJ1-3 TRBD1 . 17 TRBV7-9 TGTGCCAGCCGGTCCCGGGACAGCCAAAACTCTGGAAACACCATATATTTT CASRSRDSQNSGNTIYF
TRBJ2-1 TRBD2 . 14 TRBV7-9 TGTGCCAGCAGCTTAGTAGCGGGGGTGGCTGAGCAGTTCTTC CASSLVAGVAEQFF
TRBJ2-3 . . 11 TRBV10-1 TGCGCCAGCAGGTCGACAGATACGCAGTATTTT CASRSTDTQYF
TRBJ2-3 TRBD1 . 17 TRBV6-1 TGTGCCAGCAGTGGAACCGGGACAGGGGTAGGCACAGATACGCAGTATTTT CASSGTGTGVGTDTQYF
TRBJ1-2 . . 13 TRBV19 TGTGCCAGTAGTATACAGGAGCACTATGGCTACACCTTC CASSIQEHYGYTF
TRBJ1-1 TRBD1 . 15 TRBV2 TGTGCCAGCAGCGATGACAGGGGCCCCGACACTGAAGCTTTCTTT CASSDDRGPDTEAFF
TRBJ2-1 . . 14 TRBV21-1 TGTGCCAGCACCGCAAGGAGGGCCTACAATGAGCAGTTCTTC CASTARRAYNEQFF
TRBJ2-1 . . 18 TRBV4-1 TGCGCCAGCAGCCACCCCTCCCGAACCTGGGACAACTACAATGAGCAGTTCTTC CASSHPSRTWDNYNEQFF
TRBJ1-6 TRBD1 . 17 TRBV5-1 TGCGCCAGCAGCTTCAGGGGGCCCGTCGCCTATAATTCACCCCTCCACTTT CASSFRGPVAYNSPLHF
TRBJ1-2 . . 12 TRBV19 TGTGCCAGTAGTAGGCAGAACTATGGCTACACCTTC CASSRQNYGYTF